What follows are 31 T cell receptor beta chains derived from one specimen sequenced in a study of brain metastases from non-small cell lung cancer. Using immunoSEQ multiplex PCR, the repertoire was profiled, and TCRdb retains in-frame clones only, with some absent. The table lists approximately 4,300 clones, roughly 89% of them singletons. The sequencing sample was made of primary lung tumor tissue. The receptors come from a donor aged 40 or older with non-small cell lung cancer.

The chain joins TRBV4-2 to TRBJ2-5; 12 bases match TRBD2. The germline CDR1 and CDR2 sequences are LGHNA and YNFKEQ. The CDR3 is made up of 15 amino acids. The trim removed 1 base at V and 3 bases at J, leaving 0 bases unmatched. CDR3 nucleotides: TGTGCCAGCAGCCAAGGACTAGCGGGGGAAGAGACCCAGTACTTC. Translated, it gives CASSQGLAGEETQYF.

The chain has TRBV7-9 and TRBJ1-2; D is unresolved. The CDR3 is made up of 15 amino acids. Per the germline V gene, CDR1 is SEHNR and CDR2 is FQNEAQ (reference sequence). V dropped 5 bases and J dropped 5 bases, with 18 bases sitting between them. CDR3 protein: CASSLDTLLLYGYTF. CDR3 DNA: TGTGCCAGCAGCCTAGACACCCTTTTACTTTATGGCTACACCTTC.

This chain joins TRBV6-5 and TRBJ2-7; D not certain. The CDR3 totals 13 residues. V gave up 0 bases and J gave up 3 bases, with 6 bases separating them. Germline CDR1 MNHEY, CDR2 SVGAGI. The CDR3 region is CASSYSSSYEQYF. The CDR3 DNA reads as TGTGCCAGCAGTTACTCGTCCAGCTACGAGCAGTACTTC.

This clone has a single count. This chain connects TRBV27 to TRBJ2-7, with D tentatively TRBD1 (5 bases). Trimming shortened V by 4 bases and J by 7 bases, and 8 bases separated the two germline ends. The CDR3 contains 11 residues. CDR1 MNHEY and CDR2 SMNVEV come from the germline V gene (reference sequence). The CDR3 here is CASSSNREQYF. DNA for the CDR3: TGTGCCAGCAGTTCAAACAGGGAGCAGTACTTC.

This chain joins TRBV7-2 and TRBJ1-2; D might be TRBD1 (5 bases). The V gene lost 7 bases and the J gene lost 10 bases, with 13 bases spanning the gap. Per the germline V gene, CDR1 is SGHTA and CDR2 is FQGNSA. The CDR3 contains 11 residues. In DNA, the CDR3 is TGTGCCAGCACCCCGCAACAGGTCTACACCTTC. Its translation is CASTPQQVYTF.

A note on this clone: A junction boundary mismatches the germline segment, possibly from a read error. The chain carries TRBV19 and TRBJ1-1; D uncertain. Germline V gives CDR1 LNHDA, CDR2 SQIVND (reference sequence). The length of the CDR3 is 15 residues. The DNA for the CDR3 is TGTGCCAGTAGAGGGTGGGTCAAACCGAACACTGAAGTTTTCTTT. It encodes CASRGWVKPNTEVFF.

V gene TRBV29-1 combines with J gene TRBJ1-1; no definite D call. The V gene's germline CDR1 is SQVTM and CDR2 ANQGSEA. CDR3 length: 12 amino acids. V was clipped by 4 bases and J by 7 bases, with 13 bases between them. CDR3 in DNA: TGCAGCGTTGGGAACAGCTCTTTTGAAGCTTTCTTT. This codes for CSVGNSSFEAFF.

The chain recombines TRBV24-1 with TRBJ2-5; the D is unclear. V was clipped by 1 base and J by 5 bases, with 7 bases between them. Germline V gene sequence: CDR1 KGHDR, CDR2 SFDVKD. This CDR3 is built from 13 residues. In nucleotides, the CDR3 is TGTGCCACCAGTGATTTCGCTGGCGAGACCCAGTACTTC. Amino acid sequence: CATSDFAGETQYF.

The chain employs TRBV28 and TRBJ1-1; 8 bases are a match to TRBD1. J lost 9 bases, V lost 7 bases, and 4 bases had no gene match. This CDR3 is built from 11 residues. Germline assignment: CDR1 MDHEN and CDR2 SYDVKM. CDR3 sequence reads: CASTGGGKAFF. The CDR3 bases are TGTGCCAGCACAGGGGGCGGAAAAGCTTTCTTT.

The rearrangement joins TRBV6-5 to TRBJ1-5; D remains ambiguous. This CDR3 is built from 13 residues. Trimming removed 3 bases at V and 1 base at J, with 4 bases between. In germline, CDR1 is MNHEY, CDR2 SVGAGI. CDR3 bases: TGTGCCAGCAGTTATGGAAGCAATCAGCCCCAGCATTTT. This gives the protein CASSYGSNQPQHF.

The J gene is TRBJ2-5, the V gene TRBV15; D is unclear. This CDR3 spans 15 amino acids. Trimming left V 0 bases short and J 1 base short, with 9 bases between. CDR1 is LNHNV, CDR2 YYDKDF, per germline (reference sequence). The CDR3: CATSRDRELQETQYF. The DNA of the CDR3 is TGTGCCACCAGCAGAGATAGGGAACTCCAAGAGACCCAGTACTTC. Together with reference TRBV15 and TRBJ2-5, the CDR3 gives the full variable domain: DAMVIQNPRYQVTQFGKPVTLSCSQTLNHNVMYWYQQKSSQAPKLLFHYYDKDFNNEADTPDNFQSRRPNTSFCFLDIRSPGLGDTAMYLCATSRDRELQETQYFGPGTRLLVL.

The V gene is TRBV28, the J gene TRBJ1-2; D call uncertain. The CDR3 has 12 amino acids. The germline CDR1 and CDR2 sequences are MDHEN and SYDVKM. Trimming stripped 3 bases from V and 2 bases from J, with 4 bases between. The CDR3 loop is CASSFLNYGYTF. The CDR3 nucleotides read TGTGCCAGCAGTTTCCTAAACTATGGCTACACCTTC.

The chain couples TRBV6-6 to TRBJ1-3, with 8 bases fitting TRBD1. The CDR3 length is 14 residues. Germline loops: CDR1 MNHNY, CDR2 SVGAGI (reference sequence). After removal of 6 bases from V and 3 bases from J, the junction contained 4 bases not matched to a gene. CDR3 amino acids: CASRPGQVGNTIYF. The CDR3 DNA sequence: TGTGCCAGCAGGCCGGGACAGGTTGGAAACACCATATATTTT.

V and J are TRBV25-1 and TRBJ2-7; the match to TRBD2 covers 10 bases. In germline, CDR1 is MGHDK, CDR2 SYGVNS. The CDR3 has 14 amino acids. The trim removed 6 bases at V and 3 bases at J, leaving 5 bases unmatched. The CDR3 coding sequence is TGTGCCAGCAGCGGAGGACTAGCGGTCTACGAGCAGTACTTC. Its translation is CASSGGLAVYEQYF.

CDR3 sequence (DNA): TGTGCCAGCAGTTACCGGGGCGCGGGTTCACCCCTCCACTTT. Residues: CASSYRGAGSPLHF. The chain uses TRBV6-2 or TRBV6-3 and TRBJ1-6; possibly TRBD1 for D (5 bases). Germline V gene lookup returns CDR1 MNHEY and CDR2 SVGEGT. V gave up 2 bases and J gave up 9 bases, with 11 bases separating them. This CDR3 has 14 amino acids.

V gene TRBV28 combines with J gene TRBJ2-3, with D hard to call. V was clipped by 1 base and J by 8 bases, with 13 bases between them. Germline V CDR1 and CDR2: MDHEN, SYDVKM. CDR3 length: 14 residues. The CDR3 protein is CASSLSSPRPTQYF. CDR3 in DNA: TGTGCCAGCAGTTTATCGTCCCCCCGCCCTACGCAGTATTTT.

This clone showed up just once. The V and J genes are TRBV27 and TRBJ2-1; 9 bases line up with TRBD1. J gave up 9 bases and V 5 bases, and 11 bases lay outside the gene matches. The CDR3 extends over 15 amino acids. The germline gives CDR1 MNHEY, CDR2 SMNVEV (reference sequence). Written as DNA, the CDR3 is TGTGCCAGCAGTACAATGGACAGGGGAGGCATTGAGCAGTTCTTC. Protein: CASSTMDRGGIEQFF.

V is TRBV7-8 and J is TRBJ1-2; D call uncertain. Trimming cost V 5 bases and J 7 bases, with 11 bases left between them. The CDR3 has 12 amino acids. Per the germline V gene, CDR1 is SGHVS and CDR2 is FQNEAQ. CDR3 protein: CASSPRSTGYTF. The CDR3 bases are TGTGCCAGCAGCCCCCGGAGCACTGGCTACACCTTC.

This clone was seen more than once but under ten times. V usage is TRBV21-1 and J usage is TRBJ2-3; the table calls TRBD1, which could not be checked here. TRBV21-1 is noted as a pseudogene. The CDR3 length is 14 residues. CDR3: CASSNRQLTDTQYF. CDR3 in DNA: TGTGCCAGCAGCAACCGACAGCTAACAGATACGCAGTATTTT.

The rearrangement joins TRBV2 to TRBJ1-4; no firm D call. V lost 1 base and J 0 bases, leaving 6 bases between the germline ends. Looked up from germline, CDR1 is SNHLY and CDR2 is FYNNEI. The CDR3 is 15 amino acids. CDR3 sequence: CASSEDRTTNEKLFF. CDR3 DNA: TGTGCCAGCAGTGAAGACAGAACAACTAATGAAAAACTGTTTTTT.

This clone is a singleton in its sample. This chain links TRBV3-1 (or the pseudogene TRBV3-2) with TRBJ1-3; unclear D gene. This CDR3 spans 14 amino acids. V was clipped by 1 base and J by 3 bases, with 7 bases between them. Germline-derived CDR1 and CDR2 are LGHDT and YNNKEL (reference sequence). The CDR3 region is CASSQGQVGNTIYF. DNA for the CDR3: TGTGCCAGCAGCCAAGGGCAGGTTGGAAACACCATATATTTT.

The chain couples TRBV6-2 or TRBV6-3 to TRBJ1-1; D is unresolved. V lost 6 bases and J lost 9, with 14 bases in between. This CDR3 is 12 amino acids long. CDR1 and CDR2 from the germline V gene are MNHEY and SVGEGT. The CDR3 sequence is CASSPEHAQAFF. The CDR3 bases are TGTGCCAGCAGCCCCGAACATGCCCAAGCTTTCTTT.

J is TRBJ1-5 and V is TRBV27, with D possibly being TRBD1 (6 bases). The germline V and J ends were trimmed by 6 bases and 0 bases, with 15 bases remaining between them. The length of the CDR3 is 16 residues. The germline gives CDR1 MNHEY, CDR2 SMNVEV (reference sequence). This CDR3 reads CASSRTGQYSNQPQHF. The DNA for the CDR3 is TGTGCCAGCAGCCGAACCGGACAGTATAGCAATCAGCCCCAGCATTTT.

This clone was observed a single time. The chain combines TRBV4-1 with TRBJ2-7; possible D gene TRBD1, 5 bases. Trimming left V 6 bases short and J 6 bases short, with 18 bases between. The CDR3 extends over 14 amino acids. Germline lookup yields CDR1 MGHRA and CDR2 YSYEKL. The CDR3 nucleotides read TGCGCCAGCAGACAGGAATATATCCCGGGCGAGCAGTACTTC. It yields the protein CASRQEYIPGEQYF.

This rearrangement joins TRBV7-8 to TRBJ1-1; D is perhaps TRBD1 (6 bases). V lost 2 bases and J 7 bases, leaving 20 bases between the germline ends. This CDR3 comprises 16 residues. The germline V gene has CDR1 SGHVS and CDR2 FQNEAQ. The chain's CDR3 is CASSLKQGAGVGEAFF. The CDR3 region has the DNA TGTGCCAGCAGCTTAAAACAGGGTGCGGGGGTCGGTGAAGCTTTCTTT.

This chain joins TRBV4-1 and TRBJ1-1; D unclear. V was cut by 0 bases and J by 4 bases, with 6 bases left in between. CDR1 MGHRA and CDR2 YSYEKL come from the germline V gene. The CDR3 is made up of 13 amino acids. For the CDR3, the DNA is TGCGCCAGCAGCCAAGACAGATCCACTGAAGCTTTCTTT. Translation gives CASSQDRSTEAFF.

J is TRBJ1-1 and V is TRBV7-9; 8 bases match TRBD1. In germline, CDR1 is SEHNR, CDR2 FQNEAQ (reference sequence). The V and J ends lost 5 bases and 4 bases, in that order; junction bases with no gene match: 12. This CDR3 is built from 16 residues. In nucleotides, the CDR3 is TGTGCCAGCAGCACAAGGACAGGGAAGGGGAGCACTGAAGCTTTCTTT. Protein product: CASSTRTGKGSTEAFF.

The chain carries TRBV6-5 and TRBJ2-7, with 7 positions matching TRBD1. Trimming removed 7 bases from V and 1 base from J; junction bases left unmatched: 10. The germline V gene has CDR1 MNHEY and CDR2 SVGAGI. The CDR3 totals 15 residues. CDR3 nucleotide sequence: TGTGCCAGCACCAGACAGGGCCTTATTTCCTACGAGCAGTACTTC. It yields the protein CASTRQGLISYEQYF.

The chain has TRBV11-1 and TRBJ2-7; 7 positions match TRBD1. Germline lookup yields CDR1 SGHAT and CDR2 FQDESV (reference sequence). V lost 2 bases to trimming and J lost 3 bases; unmatched junction nucleotides: 1. The CDR3 length is 13 residues. Written as DNA, the CDR3 is TGTGCCAGCAGCTTAACAGGGGTCTACGAGCAGTACTTC. Its translation is CASSLTGVYEQYF. Based on the CDR3 plus reference TRBV11-1 and TRBJ2-7, the full variable domain is EAEVAQSPRYKITEKSQAVAFWCDPISGHATLYWYRQILGQGPELLVQFQDESVVDDSQLPKDRFSAERLKGVDSTLKIQPAELGDSAMYLCASSLTGVYEQYFGPGTRLTVT.

This chain links TRBV24-1 with TRBJ2-7, with D hard to call. Trimming cost V 5 bases and J 0 bases, with 7 bases left between them. The CDR3 consists of 13 residues. The germline gives CDR1 KGHDR, CDR2 SFDVKD. CDR3 sequence: CATSVGSSYEQYF. The CDR3 coding sequence is TGTGCCACCAGTGTCGGGTCCTCCTACGAGCAGTACTTC.

This clone has a single count. The genes are TRBV2 and TRBJ1-2; possibly TRBD1 for D (5 bases). Germline CDR1 reads SNHLY; CDR2 reads FYNNEI. The V end lost 4 bases, the J end lost 5 bases, and 11 bases lay between the germline ends. The CDR3 runs 13 residues. The CDR3 loop is CASSALQAYGYTF. The CDR3 DNA sequence: TGTGCCAGCAGTGCGCTACAGGCTTATGGCTACACCTTC.